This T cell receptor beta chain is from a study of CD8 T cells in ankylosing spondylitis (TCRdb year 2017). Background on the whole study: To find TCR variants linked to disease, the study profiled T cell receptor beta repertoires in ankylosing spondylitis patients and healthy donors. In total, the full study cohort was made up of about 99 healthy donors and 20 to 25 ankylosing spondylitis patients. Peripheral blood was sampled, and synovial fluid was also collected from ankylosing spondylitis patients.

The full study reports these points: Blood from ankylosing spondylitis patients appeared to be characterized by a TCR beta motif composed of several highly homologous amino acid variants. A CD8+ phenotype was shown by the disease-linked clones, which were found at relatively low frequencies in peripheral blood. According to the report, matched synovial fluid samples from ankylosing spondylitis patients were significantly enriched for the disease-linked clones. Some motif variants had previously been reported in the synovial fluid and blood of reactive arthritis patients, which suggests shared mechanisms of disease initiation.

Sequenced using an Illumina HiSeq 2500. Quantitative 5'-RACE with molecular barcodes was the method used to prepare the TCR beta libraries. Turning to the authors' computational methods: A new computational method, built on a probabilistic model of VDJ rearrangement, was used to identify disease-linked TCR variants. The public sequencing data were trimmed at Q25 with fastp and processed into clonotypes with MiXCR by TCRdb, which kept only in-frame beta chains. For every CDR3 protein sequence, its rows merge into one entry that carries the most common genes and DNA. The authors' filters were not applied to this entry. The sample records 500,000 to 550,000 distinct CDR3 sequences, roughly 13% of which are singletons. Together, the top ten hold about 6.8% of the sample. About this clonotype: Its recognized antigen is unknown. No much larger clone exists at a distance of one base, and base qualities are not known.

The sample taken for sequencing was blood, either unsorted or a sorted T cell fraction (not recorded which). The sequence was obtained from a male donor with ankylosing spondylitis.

The nucleotide sequence reads as follows: TGTGCCAGCAGCCAAGGGTGGGGACGGACCAGCAATCAGCCCCAGCATTTT. This sequence encodes CASSQGWGRTSNQPQHF. The chain joins TRBV3-1 to TRBJ1-5; the D gene is perhaps TRBD1, from 5 matching bases. There are 17 amino acids in the CDR3, from cysteine to phenylalanine inclusive. Only the CDR3 DNA is retained, 51 bases long and in frame from the first base. V gives up 1 base and J gives up 1 base, and the segment between their germline ends measures 14 bases. CDR1 LGHDT and CDR2 YNNKEL are derived from the germline V gene (reference sequence).